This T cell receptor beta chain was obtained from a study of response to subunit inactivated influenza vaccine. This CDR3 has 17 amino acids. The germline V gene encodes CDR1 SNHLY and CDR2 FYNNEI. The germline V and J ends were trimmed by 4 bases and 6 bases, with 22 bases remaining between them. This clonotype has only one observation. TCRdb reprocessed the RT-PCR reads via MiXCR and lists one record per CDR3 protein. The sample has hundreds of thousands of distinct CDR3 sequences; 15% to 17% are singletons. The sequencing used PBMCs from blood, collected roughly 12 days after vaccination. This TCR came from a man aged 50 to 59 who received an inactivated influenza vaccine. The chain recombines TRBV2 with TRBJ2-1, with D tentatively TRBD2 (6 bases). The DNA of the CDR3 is TGTGCCAGCAGTGCGCTGGTGACGGGGGAGAAGGTCAATGAGCAGTTCTTC. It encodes CASSALVTGEKVNEQFF.